Each of the 18 T cell receptor beta chains below was sequenced from the same sample in a study of cytomegalovirus exposure and HLA in healthy donors. PCR primers comprised 60 Vbeta and 13 Jbeta primers. TCRdb's table, derived via immunoSEQ multiplex PCR, lists solely in-frame clones and lacks some. Found here are some 80,000 clones, 78% of them singletons; the top ten hold roughly 3.5%. The sequenced sample was PBMCs. These receptors came from a man in his forties in good health and CMV-seronegative.

The gene calls are TRBV30 and TRBJ2-7; tentative D call: TRBD1 (6 bases). CDR3 length: 14 residues. Germline CDR1 is GTSNPN and CDR2 is SVGIG (reference sequence). CDR3 nucleotide sequence: TGTGCTTACAAGACCAGGGGCTCAACCTACGAGCAGTACTTC. It encodes CAYKTRGSTYEQYF.

The chain combines TRBV10-1 with TRBJ1-2; TRBD1 aligns across 9 bases. Germline V gene data show CDR1 as WNHNN and CDR2 as SYGVQD (reference sequence). V shed 4 bases and J 2 bases; nucleotides not matched to a gene: 8. CDR3 length equals 16 residues. The DNA for the CDR3 is TGCGCCAGCAGTGTTAAGAAGGACAGGGGAAACTATGGCTACACCTTC. It yields the protein CASSVKKDRGNYGYTF.

The chain has TRBV29-1 and TRBJ2-2; 9 bases line up with TRBD1. The CDR3 totals 16 residues. From germline, CDR1 is SQVTM and CDR2 ANQGSEA. J was trimmed by 5 bases and V by 3 bases; bases with no gene match: 10. CDR3 residues: CSVDASGTGNTGELFF. The CDR3 region has the DNA TGCAGCGTTGATGCATCCGGGACAGGGAATACCGGGGAGCTGTTTTTT.

The chain joins TRBV27 to TRBJ2-2; D is possibly TRBD2 (6 bases). V was trimmed by 7 bases and J by 3 bases, leaving 15 bases between them. This CDR3 spans 15 amino acids. The germline gives CDR1 MNHEY, CDR2 SMNVEV (reference sequence). As DNA, the CDR3 is TGTGCCAGCACCCAGAGGAGGGGTGACACCGGGGAGCTGTTTTTT. It translates to CASTQRRGDTGELFF.

This rearrangement joins TRBV30 to TRBJ2-3; the D gene is possibly TRBD2 (5 bases). Germline V gene lookup returns CDR1 GTSNPN and CDR2 SVGIG (reference sequence). V shed 5 bases and J shed 0 bases, with 18 bases lying between them. The CDR3 is 16 residues long. The CDR3 loop is CAWDGLNPISTDTQYF. CDR3 nucleotide sequence: TGTGCCTGGGACGGACTGAATCCTATTAGCACAGATACGCAGTATTTT.

This chain connects TRBV19 to TRBJ1-1; 10 nucleotides align to TRBD1. CDR1 and CDR2 from the germline V gene are LNHDA and SQIVND (reference sequence). CDR3 length equals 16 residues. After removal of 4 bases from V and 0 bases from J, the junction contained 5 bases not matched to a gene. The CDR3 DNA sequence: TGTGCCAGTAGTACGCGACAGGGGGCAATGAACACTGAAGCTTTCTTT. Its protein product is CASSTRQGAMNTEAFF.

The chain has TRBV2 and TRBJ2-5; D gene ambiguous. V was shortened by 7 bases and J by 0 bases, with 3 bases between the two germline ends. The CDR3 contains 11 residues. CDR1 and CDR2 from the germline V gene are SNHLY and FYNNEI. DNA of the CDR3: TGTGCCAGCAACAACCAAGAGACCCAGTACTTC. Translated: CASNNQETQYF.

This clone turned up a few times. The chain links TRBV6-1 to TRBJ2-6; tentative D call: TRBD2 (5 bases). Trimming cost V 4 bases and J 0 bases, with 10 bases left between them. This CDR3 is 16 amino acids long. Germline CDR1 reads MNHNS; CDR2 reads SASEGT. CDR3 sequence: CASSARGSSGANVLTF. The CDR3 DNA sequence: TGTGCCAGCAGTGCCCGAGGGAGCTCTGGGGCCAACGTCCTGACTTTC.

This clone was observed a handful of times. This chain links TRBV6-1 with TRBJ1-1; D is possibly TRBD1 (5 bases). The CDR3 loop spans 14 amino acids. With 2 bases removed from V and 4 bases from J, the gap between germline ends came to 11 bases. Germline CDR1 is MNHNS and CDR2 is SASEGT. CDR3 DNA: TGTGCCAGCAGTGAACAGGGTATCGGCACTGAAGCTTTCTTT. Translation: CASSEQGIGTEAFF.

The chain uses TRBV27 and TRBJ2-7; 9 bases are shared with TRBD1. V lost 3 bases and J lost 5; bases outside the gene matches: 11. CDR3 size: 16 residues. Germline V gene data show CDR1 as MNHEY and CDR2 as SMNVEV (reference sequence). CDR3 in amino acids: CASSFLEQGARHEQYF. Here the CDR3 DNA reads TGTGCCAGCAGTTTTCTCGAACAGGGGGCGCGCCACGAGCAGTACTTC.

This rearrangement joins TRBV6-5 to TRBJ2-7, with D hard to call. V was cut by 6 bases and J by 1 base, with 13 bases left in between. Germline V gene lookup returns CDR1 MNHEY and CDR2 SVGAGI. CDR3 size: 14 residues. As DNA, the CDR3 is TGTGCCAGCAGCTCTCCTATGAGTTCCTACGAGCAGTACTTC. Protein: CASSSPMSSYEQYF.

This clone occurred once. The chain joins TRBV6-1 to TRBJ2-5; 8 positions agree with TRBD2. V lost 4 bases, J lost 7 bases, and 8 bases stayed unmatched. The CDR3 spans 14 residues. Per germline, CDR1 MNHNS and CDR2 SASEGT. Here the CDR3 DNA reads TGTGCCAGCAGTGGGTCTAGCGGGCTAGCGACCCAGTACTTC. Its protein is CASSGSSGLATQYF.

This clone was seen a few times. Here the CDR3 DNA reads TGTGCCATTGACAGGGGGCGTTCGGACTATGGCTACACCTTC. This gives the protein CAIDRGRSDYGYTF. The chain recombines TRBV10-3 with TRBJ1-2; 10 bases match TRBD1. V dropped 9 bases and J dropped 3; count of bases not matched to a gene: 7. The CDR3 is 14 residues long. CDR1 and CDR2 from the germline V gene are ENHRY and SYGVKD.

This sequence joins TRBV6-5 and TRBJ1-1; D is unclear. The V gene lost 0 bases and the J gene lost 1 base, with 9 bases spanning the gap. The CDR3 sequence is 15 residues long. CDR1 is MNHEY, CDR2 SVGAGI, per germline. The CDR3 is CASSYSYTQNTEAFF. DNA of the CDR3: TGTGCCAGCAGTTACTCATACACCCAGAACACTGAAGCTTTCTTT.

The chain joins TRBV29-1 to TRBJ2-1; 12 nucleotides align to TRBD2. Germline V gene sequence: CDR1 SQVTM, CDR2 ANQGSEA. V shed 5 bases, J shed 9 bases, and the junction held 5 bases outside the gene matches. The CDR3 contains 13 residues. CDR3 sequence (DNA): TGCAGCGTTAGACTAGCGGGGGACGGTGAGCAGTTCTTC. Its protein product is CSVRLAGDGEQFF.

This clone has more than one count but fewer than ten. J is TRBJ2-1 and V is TRBV28; 7 bases line up with TRBD2. The CDR3 is 14 amino acids. V dropped 7 bases and J dropped 7; count of bases not matched to a gene: 10. The germline V gene encodes CDR1 MDHEN and CDR2 SYDVKM. The CDR3 nucleotides read TGTGCCAGCACCTCGCATTGGGGGGGTAATGAGCAGTTCTTC. This codes for CASTSHWGGNEQFF.

J is TRBJ1-6 and V is TRBV28; D uncertain. V gave up 5 bases and J gave up 3 bases, with 5 bases separating them. Per the germline V gene, CDR1 is MDHEN and CDR2 is SYDVKM. This CDR3 is built from 13 residues. The CDR3 DNA follows: TGTGCCAGCAGTCGGGACTATAATTCACCCCTCCACTTT. Its protein is CASSRDYNSPLHF.

This chain joins TRBV6-1 and TRBJ2-7; 7 bases are shared with TRBD1. The germline V gene has CDR1 MNHNS and CDR2 SASEGT. V shed 6 bases and J 0 bases; nucleotides not matched to a gene: 5. This CDR3 contains 14 residues. CDR3 DNA: TGTGCCAGCAGAGAGACAGGGTCCTCCTACGAGCAGTACTTC. Its translation: CASRETGSSYEQYF.